These 15 T cell receptor beta chains share one sample of origin, sequenced in a study of blood T cells in healthy people across ages. Primers used in a second PCR of roughly 7 to 12 cycles were a sample-barcoded 5' primer and a J-beta primer mix. TCRdb analysed the 5' RACE reads with MiXCR anew, one entry per CDR3 protein. Found here are 800,000 to 1,300,000 distinct CDR3 sequences, 20% to 25% of them singletons; the top ten hold 0.65% to 0.75%. These data also formed part of another study, on T cells of mothers and their children.

Sample: blood. These receptors all come from a girl aged 2-10 years in good health.

The chain employs TRBV11-2 and TRBJ2-3, with D perhaps being TRBD1 or TRBD2 (5 bases each). V was cut by 1 base and J by 4 bases, with 9 bases left in between. The CDR3 contains 14 residues. Germline CDR1 and CDR2: SGHAT and FQNNGV. The CDR3 DNA sequence: TGTGCCAGCAGCTTAGGGGACCGACCAGATACGCAGTATTTT. Its protein is CASSLGDRPDTQYF.

This clonotype was seen more than once but under ten times. The chain combines TRBV7-2 with TRBJ2-5, with 9 bases lining up with TRBD2. Germline V gives CDR1 SGHTA, CDR2 FQGNSA. Germline trimming cut 2 bases from V and 1 base from J; bases unmatched to any gene: 8. This CDR3 spans 17 amino acids. The chain's CDR3 is CASSLYSLAGSQETQYF. For the CDR3, the DNA is TGTGCCAGCAGCTTATACTCGCTAGCGGGGAGCCAAGAGACCCAGTACTTC.

The sample holds a few counts of this clonotype. The chain employs TRBV7-3 and TRBJ2-5, with TRBD1 as a possible D gene (6 bases). The DNA end lines up better with TRBJ2-7; the J call may be wrong. This CDR3 is built from 14 residues. Germline CDR1 and CDR2: SGHTA and FQGTGA. CDR3 DNA: TGTGCCAGCAGGCCTACAGGGAGTAGCTACGAGCAGTACTTC. Amino acid sequence: CASRPTGSSYEQYF.

This chain connects TRBV3-1 to TRBJ2-1; 9 bases are shared with TRBD2. Trimming took 0 bases from V and 4 from J; bases not matched to a gene: 4. The germline V gene has CDR1 LGHDT and CDR2 YNNKEL (reference sequence). CDR3 length: 16 amino acids. The DNA for the CDR3 is TGTGCCAGCAGCCAAGAACGTCTAGCGGGGTACAATGAGCAGTTCTTC. Translating gives CASSQERLAGYNEQFF.

In its sample, this clonotype was seen once. This chain uses TRBV6-1 with TRBJ1-2; D is ambiguous. V was pared by 2 bases and J by 4 bases, with 17 bases between. Germline V CDR1 and CDR2: MNHNS, SASEGT. The CDR3 runs to 16 residues. The CDR3 is CASSEKLVVSVYGYTF. DNA for the CDR3: TGTGCCAGCAGTGAAAAATTGGTGGTGTCCGTCTATGGCTACACCTTC.

J is TRBJ2-1 and V is TRBV20-1; D possibly matches TRBD1 or TRBD2 (5 bases each). V lost 6 bases to trimming and J lost 7 bases, with 16 bases between them. In germline, CDR1 is DFQATT, CDR2 SNEGSKA (reference sequence). This CDR3 region has 13 residues. The CDR3 DNA reads as TGCAGTGCCGACAGCGGTAAATTGAATGAGCAGTTCTTC. Translation gives CSADSGKLNEQFF.

The chain combines TRBV29-1 with TRBJ1-5, with D unresolved. The CDR3 is made up of 12 amino acids. With 4 bases removed from V and 7 bases from J, the gap between germline ends came to 11 bases. The germline V gene has CDR1 SQVTM and CDR2 ANQGSEA. The CDR3 nucleotides are TGCAGCGTTGGGTGGGGTGAGCAGCCCCAGCATTTT. Its translation is CSVGWGEQPQHF. Supplemented by reference TRBV29-1 and TRBJ1-5, the full variable domain reads SAVISQKPSRDICQRGTSLTIQCQVDSQVTMMFWYRQQPGQSLTLIATANQGSEATYESGFVIDKFPISRPNLTFSTLTVSNMSPEDSSIYLCSVGWGEQPQHFGDGTRLSIL.

The V and J genes are TRBV2 and TRBJ2-5; weak D call: TRBD2 (6 bases). This CDR3 spans 15 amino acids. V dropped 4 bases and J dropped 1 base, with 13 bases sitting between them. The germline V gene encodes CDR1 SNHLY and CDR2 FYNNEI. This CDR3 reads CASSVGRGSQETQYF. CDR3 sequence (DNA): TGTGCCAGCAGTGTCGGACGGGGGAGCCAAGAGACCCAGTACTTC.

A remark on this clonotype: The junction differs from germline at one of its ends, possibly a read error. The chain is built from TRBV2 and TRBJ2-3; D gene unclear. Germline CDR1 and CDR2: SNHLY and FYNNEI. The CDR3 runs 13 residues. CDR3 DNA sequence: TGTGCCAGCAGTAAAGCTTTCACAGATACGCAGTATTTT. It yields the protein CASSKAFTDTQYF.

This clonotype appeared a few times. V and J are TRBV12-3 or TRBV12-4 and TRBJ2-3, with 10 bases lining up with TRBD2. The CDR3 totals 16 residues. With 5 bases clipped from V and 1 base from J, the junction kept 6 bases outside the gene matches. The CDR3 spells CASSPTGLAGTDTQYF. The CDR3 bases are TGTGCCAGCAGTCCCACCGGACTAGCGGGCACAGATACGCAGTATTTT.

This clonotype was counted a few times. The V gene is TRBV7-3, the J gene TRBJ2-5, with TRBD2 matching over 7 bases. The CDR3 sequence is 15 residues long. CDR1 and CDR2 (germline): SGHTA, FQGTGA. V shed 1 base, J shed 1 base, and the junction held 3 bases outside the gene matches. For the CDR3, the DNA is TGTGCCAGCAGCTTAAAGGGAGGGATCCAAGAGACCCAGTACTTC. This encodes CASSLKGGIQETQYF.

In its sample, this clonotype was seen once. The chain couples TRBV9 to TRBJ1-5; no reliable D call. Germline CDR1 reads SGDLS; CDR2 reads YYNGEE. This CDR3 is built from 14 residues. Trimming stripped 1 base from V and 6 bases from J, with 11 bases between. The CDR3 DNA sequence: TGTGCCAGCAGCGTAAGTGGGGATGGTCAGCCCCAGCATTTT. Protein: CASSVSGDGQPQHF.

The V call is TRBV4-1, the J call TRBJ2-2; the match to TRBD2 covers 14 bases. CDR1 is MGHRA, CDR2 YSYEKL, per germline. Unmatched junction bases numbered 10, after V lost 9 bases and J lost 7 bases. The CDR3 covers 16 residues. The CDR3 DNA follows: TGCGCCAGTCAAACGACTAGCGGGAGGGCGGTCGGGGAGCTGTTTTTT. Translation gives CASQTTSGRAVGELFF.

The V call is TRBV20-1, the J call TRBJ2-5, with 7 bases identical to TRBD2. Per the germline V gene, CDR1 is DFQATT and CDR2 is SNEGSKA (reference sequence). The CDR3 length is 14 residues. With V trimmed by 3 bases and J by 7 bases, 11 bases remained unmatched. The CDR3 sequence is CSASVLAETATQYF. DNA for the CDR3: TGCAGTGCTAGTGTCCTAGCGGAGACAGCGACCCAGTACTTC.

This chain connects TRBV11-2 to TRBJ1-1, with D hard to call. CDR1 is SGHAT, CDR2 FQNNGV, per germline. This CDR3 has 13 residues. V was cut by 3 bases and J by 1 base, with 6 bases left in between. The CDR3 DNA sequence: TGTGCCAGCAGCTTTGACCCGAACACTGAAGCTTTCTTT. Translating it yields CASSFDPNTEAFF.